One and the same sample provided the 21 T cell receptor beta chains below, sequenced in a study of memory CD4+ T cells and cytomegalovirus serostatus. The repertoire was sequenced with immunoSEQ multiplex PCR; TCRdb's copy has only in-frame clones and lacks some. This sample carries some 80,000 clones, more than 70% of them seen once, and the ten largest clones take around 0.77%. The sort gate was single viable CD3+CD4+CD8-CD45RO+ cells for memory CD4+ T cells. The specimen sequenced was memory CD4+ T cells from blood. These receptors originate from an adult in good health and CMV-seronegative.

The rearrangement joins TRBV7-3 to TRBJ2-5, with TRBD2 identical over 7 bases. In germline, CDR1 is SGHTA, CDR2 FQGTGA. This CDR3 spans 14 amino acids. The junction had 10 bases not matched to a gene; V was cut back by 5 bases and J by 7 bases. The CDR3 DNA sequence: TGTGCCAGCAGCCTGGGGGAGGGCGCGGGGACCCAGTACTTC. Amino acid sequence: CASSLGEGAGTQYF.

The chain links TRBV2 to TRBJ2-5, with 7 bases matching TRBD1. The CDR3 sequence is 17 residues long. Germline CDR1 and CDR2: SNHLY and FYNNEI. The ends lost 2 bases at V and 2 bases at J; junction bases unmatched: 11. The CDR3 nucleotides are TGTGCCAGCAGTGAACCCAGGGGGACAGTGATTCAAGAGACCCAGTACTTC. This gives the protein CASSEPRGTVIQETQYF.

In DNA, the CDR3 is TGTGCCACGGGGGGGGAACAGCCCCAGCATTTT. It translates to CATGGEQPQHF. The chain links TRBV19 to TRBJ1-5; tentative D call: TRBD1 (5 bases). This CDR3 has 11 residues. The germline V and J ends were trimmed by 10 bases and 7 bases, with 11 bases remaining between them. Germline-derived CDR1 and CDR2 are LNHDA and SQIVND (reference sequence).

V usage is TRBV29-1 and J usage is TRBJ1-3; unclear D gene. Germline assignment: CDR1 SQVTM and CDR2 ANQGSEA. V lost 6 bases, J lost 4 bases, and 10 bases lay in between. The CDR3 runs to 12 residues. As DNA, the CDR3 is TGCAGCGTGGCGGTAGGAGGAAACACCATATATTTT. Translation: CSVAVGGNTIYF.

The chain employs TRBV28 and TRBJ2-1; D possibly corresponds to TRBD2 (7 bases). The CDR3 covers 16 residues. Germline lookup yields CDR1 MDHEN and CDR2 SYDVKM. V lost 6 bases and J lost 4, with 19 bases in between. CDR3 in DNA: TGTGCCAGCAGCCCCGGGGGGCCCCTAATTTACAATGAGCAGTTCTTC. Translated, it gives CASSPGGPLIYNEQFF.

The chain recombines TRBV5-1 with TRBJ1-4; possible D gene TRBD1, 5 bases. CDR3 length equals 15 residues. The ends were cut back, 0 bases at V and 8 bases at J, with 14 bases in the middle. Germline V gene data show CDR1 as SGHRS and CDR2 as YFSETQ. The CDR3 DNA reads as TGCGCCAGCAGCTTGGAAAAGGGGAAGGAGGAAAAACTGTTTTTT. Protein sequence: CASSLEKGKEEKLFF.

The chain joins TRBV5-6 to TRBJ2-1; D is perhaps TRBD2 (5 bases). The V gene's germline CDR1 is SGHDT and CDR2 YYEEEE. The CDR3 is made up of 11 amino acids. The germline V and J ends were trimmed by 2 bases and 8 bases, with 5 bases remaining between them. The CDR3 is CASSLLDEQFF. The CDR3 DNA is TGTGCCAGCAGCTTACTAGATGAGCAGTTCTTC.

The chain has TRBV7-9 and TRBJ2-3; D remains ambiguous. Germline V gene sequence: CDR1 SEHNR, CDR2 FQNEAQ (reference sequence). This CDR3 is built from 11 residues. The germline V and J ends were trimmed by 4 bases and 2 bases, with 1 base remaining between them. The chain's CDR3 is CASSSTDTQYF. In DNA form, the CDR3 reads TGTGCCAGCAGCTCCACAGATACGCAGTATTTT.

The V gene is TRBV7-6, the J gene TRBJ2-5; no definite D call. Trimming cost V 2 bases and J 1 base, with 8 bases left between them. The CDR3 totals 14 residues. CDR1 SGHVS and CDR2 FNYEAQ come from the germline V gene. The CDR3 is CASSLTASQETQYF. CDR3 nucleotides: TGTGCCAGCAGCTTAACGGCAAGCCAAGAGACCCAGTACTTC. Using reference TRBV7-6 and TRBJ2-5 for the parts outside the CDR3, the full variable domain is GAGVSQSPRYKVTKRGQDVALRCDPISGHVSLYWYRQALGQGPEFLTYFNYEAQQDKSGLPNDRFSAERPEGSISTLTIQRTEQRDSAMYRCASSLTASQETQYFGPGTRLLVL.

This clone was counted once. V usage is TRBV27 and J usage is TRBJ2-2, with 8 bases aligning to TRBD2. Germline-derived CDR1 and CDR2 are MNHEY and SMNVEV (reference sequence). There are 18 residues in the CDR3. J was trimmed by 0 bases and V by 4 bases; bases with no gene match: 10. The CDR3 reads CASSSRGTSGANTGELFF. As DNA, the CDR3 is TGTGCCAGCAGTTCCCGAGGCACTAGCGGCGCGAACACCGGGGAGCTGTTTTTT.

CDR3 DNA sequence: TGCGCCAGCAGCTTCCCGGAAGGGCTTGGGGACACTGAAGCTTTCTTT. Translation gives CASSFPEGLGDTEAFF. This chain uses TRBV5-1 with TRBJ1-1; D gene unclear. From germline, CDR1 is SGHRS and CDR2 YFSETQ. Trimming cost V 2 bases and J 3 bases, with 17 bases left between them. The CDR3 loop spans 16 amino acids.

This sequence joins TRBV7-2 and TRBJ1-1; no firm D call. Germline lookup yields CDR1 SGHTA and CDR2 FQGNSA. The CDR3 covers 13 residues. Trimming cost V 2 bases and J 3 bases, with 7 bases left between them. CDR3 nucleotide sequence: TGTGCCAGCAGCTTACTCCAGGACACTGAAGCTTTCTTT. Amino acid sequence: CASSLLQDTEAFF.

The V call is TRBV9, the J call TRBJ2-1, with D possibly TRBD2 on 5 matching bases. The CDR3 contains 17 residues. Between the trimmed V and J ends, which lost 0 bases and 4 bases, there was a span of 17 bases. Germline V gene sequence: CDR1 SGDLS, CDR2 YYNGEE. The CDR3: CASSVAPTKTKYNEQFF. The CDR3 coding sequence is TGTGCCAGCAGCGTAGCCCCGACTAAAACGAAATACAATGAGCAGTTCTTC.

The chain couples TRBV18 to TRBJ2-3; D not certain. The CDR3 length is 14 residues. The germline V and J ends were trimmed by 3 bases and 6 bases, with 13 bases remaining between them. CDR1 and CDR2 (germline): KGHSH, LQKENI. This chain's CDR3 is CASSPPTNSDTQYF. CDR3 nucleotide sequence: TGTGCCAGCTCACCCCCGACGAATAGTGATACGCAGTATTTT.

This clone occurred a few times. This chain uses TRBV14 with TRBJ1-1; D not certain. The CDR3 consists of 14 residues. Per the germline V gene, CDR1 is SGHDN and CDR2 is FVKESK. Trimming took off 1 base at V and 8 bases at J, with 14 bases between the two ends. The CDR3 DNA is TGTGCCAGCAGCCAAGCTCGGCAGTCGGCGGAAGCTTTCTTT. It encodes CASSQARQSAEAFF. Combining the CDR3 with reference TRBV14 and TRBJ1-1 gives the whole variable domain EAGVTQFPSHSVIEKGQTVTLRCDPISGHDNLYWYRRVMGKEIKFLLHFVKESKQDESGMPNNRFLAERTGGTYSTLKVQPAELEDSGVYFCASSQARQSAEAFFGQGTRLTVV.

As regards this clone: A read error may account for a junction end that differs from germline. V and J are TRBV10-3 and TRBJ2-7; D gene unclear. Germline CDR1 is ENHRY and CDR2 is SYGVKD. The CDR3 is 13 amino acids. CDR3 in DNA: TGTGCCATCAGGGAGTCTGGGTCCGACGAGCAGTACTTC. Its translation is CAIRESGSDEQYF.

This chain uses TRBV30 with TRBJ1-5; no firm D call. CDR1 and CDR2 (germline): GTSNPN, SVGIG (reference sequence). V lost 1 base, J lost 1 base, and 5 bases lay in between. There are 13 residues in the CDR3. In DNA form, the CDR3 reads TGTGCCTGGAGTGAGCAGAGCAATCAGCCCCAGCATTTT. It is translated as CAWSEQSNQPQHF.

V and J are TRBV7-9 and TRBJ2-1; D is uncertain. The V end lost 0 bases, the J end lost 8 bases, and 11 bases lay between the germline ends. The length of the CDR3 is 14 residues. The germline V gene has CDR1 SEHNR and CDR2 FQNEAQ (reference sequence). The CDR3 coding sequence is TGTGCCAGCAGCTTAGCCTTGCTGATTTATGAGCAGTTCTTC. This gives the protein CASSLALLIYEQFF.

J is TRBJ2-5 and V is TRBV5-6; D may be TRBD1 (6 bases). The CDR3 runs to 14 residues. V lost 4 bases to trimming and J lost 5 bases, with 15 bases between them. Germline assignment: CDR1 SGHDT and CDR2 YYEEEE. CDR3 bases: TGTGCCAGCAGCCTGAACAGGGCGTGGGAGACCCAGTACTTC. This sequence encodes CASSLNRAWETQYF.

This chain joins TRBV7-8 and TRBJ1-4; 9 nucleotides agree with TRBD1. This CDR3 region has 15 residues. Germline CDR1 is SGHVS and CDR2 is FQNEAQ. Trimming at V came to 5 bases and at J to 4 bases, leaving 5 bases not matched to a gene. The CDR3 loop reads CASSQPGQGNEKLFF. The CDR3 nucleotides read TGTGCCAGCAGCCAACCGGGACAGGGTAATGAAAAACTGTTTTTT.

J is TRBJ2-5 and V is TRBV5-4; D may be TRBD2 (5 bases). CDR1 and CDR2 from the germline V gene are SGHNT and YYREEE (reference sequence). Trimming left V 0 bases short and J 7 bases short, with 13 bases between. CDR3 length: 14 amino acids. The CDR3 nucleotides are TGTGCCAGCAGCTTGGAATTCACGGGGTCGACCCAGTACTTC. This gives the protein CASSLEFTGSTQYF. Using reference TRBV5-4 and TRBJ2-5 for the parts outside the CDR3, the full variable domain is ETGVTQSPTHLIKTRGQQVTLRCSSQSGHNTVSWYQQALGQGPQFIFQYYREEENGRGNFPPRFSGLQFPNYSSELNVNALELDDSALYLCASSLEFTGSTQYFGPGTRLLVL.